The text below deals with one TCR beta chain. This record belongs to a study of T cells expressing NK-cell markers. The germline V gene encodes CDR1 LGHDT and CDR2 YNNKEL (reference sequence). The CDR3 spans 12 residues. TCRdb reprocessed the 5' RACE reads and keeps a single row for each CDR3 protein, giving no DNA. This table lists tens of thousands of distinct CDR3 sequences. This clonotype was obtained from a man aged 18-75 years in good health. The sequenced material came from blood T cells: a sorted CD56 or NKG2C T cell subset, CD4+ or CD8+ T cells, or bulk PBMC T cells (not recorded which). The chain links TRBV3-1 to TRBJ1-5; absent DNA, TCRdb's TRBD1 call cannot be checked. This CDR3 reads CASSQAGAPQHF.